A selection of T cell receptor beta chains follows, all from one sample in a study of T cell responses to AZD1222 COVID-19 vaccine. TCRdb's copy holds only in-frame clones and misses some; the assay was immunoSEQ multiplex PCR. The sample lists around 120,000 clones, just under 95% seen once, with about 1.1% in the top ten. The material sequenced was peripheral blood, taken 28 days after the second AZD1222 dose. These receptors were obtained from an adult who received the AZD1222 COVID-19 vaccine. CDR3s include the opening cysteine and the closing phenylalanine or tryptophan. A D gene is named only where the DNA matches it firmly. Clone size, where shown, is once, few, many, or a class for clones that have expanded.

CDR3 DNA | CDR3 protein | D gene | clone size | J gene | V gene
TGTGCCAGCAGCGTTGGGACGGCCTATGGCTACACCTTC | CASSVGTAYGYTF | NA | NA | TRBJ1-2 | TRBV9
TGTGCCTGGAGTGTACAGGGACAGGGGGCAACTAATGAAAAACTGTTTTTT | CAWSVQGQGATNEKLFF | TRBD1 | NA | TRBJ1-4 | TRBV30
TGTGCCACCGGTCAAACTACTGAGCAGTTCTTC | CATGQTTEQFF | NA | NA | TRBJ2-1 | TRBV24-1
TGTGCCAGCAGGACGGGACAGGGGGCCGACAATGAGCAGTTCTTC | CASRTGQGADNEQFF | TRBD1 | few | TRBJ2-1 | TRBV6-5
TGCGCCAGCAGCCTGGACAGGGGAGAGCTGTTTTTT | CASSLDRGELFF | TRBD1 | few | TRBJ1-4 | TRBV4-1
TGTGCCAGTATAAGATTACGGGAGGGACCACTGAACACTGAAGCTTTCTTT | CASIRLREGPLNTEAFF | NA | NA | TRBJ1-1 | TRBV19
TGTGCCAGCAGCCGCAACACTGAAGCTTTCTTT | CASSRNTEAFF | NA | NA | TRBJ1-1 | TRBV3-1/TRBV3-2
TGTGCCAGCAGTGACGAGAGACGGGGTTCCTACGAGCAGTACTTC | CASSDERRGSYEQYF | NA | NA | TRBJ2-7 | TRBV6-1
TGTGCCAGCAGCAGCACCGGGACTAGCGGGAGCCGGGGCACAGATACGCAGTATTTT | CASSSTGTSGSRGTDTQYF | NA | NA | TRBJ2-3 | TRBV21-1
TGTGCCAGCAGCTTTACCGTTCGGACAGGGGGTTTGGATGGCTACACCTTC | CASSFTVRTGGLDGYTF | TRBD1 | NA | TRBJ1-2 | TRBV7-2
TGTGCCAGCAGCTTGGTGAATTCACCCCTCCACTTT | CASSLVNSPLHF | NA | NA | TRBJ1-6 | TRBV7-2
TGTGCCAGTAGTTTCGGGACTAGCGGATCTTACGAGCAGTACTTC | CASSFGTSGSYEQYF | TRBD2 | NA | TRBJ2-7 | TRBV19
TGTGCCAGCACCCCCCAAAGCCGGAATTCACCCCTCCACTTT | CASTPQSRNSPLHF | NA | NA | TRBJ1-6 | TRBV2
TGTGCCAGCAGTCTACAGGGGAGAGGCAATGAGCAGTTCTTC | CASSLQGRGNEQFF | TRBD1 | NA | TRBJ2-1 | TRBV7-6
TGTGCCAGCAGCTTACCCGGCTCTGGAAACACCATATATTTT | CASSLPGSGNTIYF | NA | NA | TRBJ1-3 | TRBV11-3
TGTGCCAGCTCACCAGGGGACGGAAACACCATATATTTT | CASSPGDGNTIYF | NA | NA | TRBJ1-3 | TRBV18
TGTGCCAGCAGTTTAACCAGGGGCAATACGCAGTATTTT | CASSLTRGNTQYF | NA | NA | TRBJ2-3 | TRBV28
TGTGCCAGCAGCCAAGATAGGGATCAGCCCCAGCATTTT | CASSQDRDQPQHF | NA | NA | TRBJ1-5 | TRBV3-1/TRBV3-2
TGTGCCAGTAGTACTCGCCAGGGTCCCTACAATGAGCAGTTCTTC | CASSTRQGPYNEQFF | NA | NA | TRBJ2-1 | TRBV19
TGTGCCAGCAGCTTGACTTTTGACAGGGTCGAGTATGGCTACACCTTC | CASSLTFDRVEYGYTF | TRBD1 | NA | TRBJ1-2 | TRBV5-5
TGCGCCAGCGGTCTATTTCCGGGCGGAACTGAAGCTTTCTTT | CASGLFPGGTEAFF | NA | once | TRBJ1-1 | TRBV5-1
TGCGCCAGCAGCTTGGACAGCAACACTGAAGCTTTCTTT | CASSLDSNTEAFF | NA | NA | TRBJ1-1 | TRBV5-1
TGTGCCAGCAGCCAAGATGCCGGGGGAAATGAAAAACTGTTTTTT | CASSQDAGGNEKLFF | NA | NA | TRBJ1-4 | TRBV4-2
TGTGCCAGCAGCTTGGAGGGGGGCTATGGCTACACCTTC | CASSLEGGYGYTF | NA | NA | TRBJ1-2 | TRBV5-5